This TCR beta chain was recorded in a study of cytomegalovirus exposure and HLA in healthy donors. The PCR made use of 60 Vbeta and 13 Jbeta primers. Method: immunoSEQ multiplex PCR; TCRdb's copy keeps in-frame clones and lacks some. The sample records around 110,000 clones, approximately 80% being singletons. The clonotype comes from a woman aged 25 to 39 in good health and CMV-seronegative. Sequencing used PBMCs.

Here the CDR3 DNA reads TGTGCCAGCAGTGATAAGGGACAGGGGGCCGATGAGCAGTTCTTC. Translated, it gives CASSDKGQGADEQFF. The gene calls are TRBV2 and TRBJ2-1, with 12 bases that match TRBD1. V was pared by 3 bases and J by 8 bases, with 5 bases of the junction left unmatched. The length of the CDR3 is 15 residues. Per germline, CDR1 SNHLY and CDR2 FYNNEI.